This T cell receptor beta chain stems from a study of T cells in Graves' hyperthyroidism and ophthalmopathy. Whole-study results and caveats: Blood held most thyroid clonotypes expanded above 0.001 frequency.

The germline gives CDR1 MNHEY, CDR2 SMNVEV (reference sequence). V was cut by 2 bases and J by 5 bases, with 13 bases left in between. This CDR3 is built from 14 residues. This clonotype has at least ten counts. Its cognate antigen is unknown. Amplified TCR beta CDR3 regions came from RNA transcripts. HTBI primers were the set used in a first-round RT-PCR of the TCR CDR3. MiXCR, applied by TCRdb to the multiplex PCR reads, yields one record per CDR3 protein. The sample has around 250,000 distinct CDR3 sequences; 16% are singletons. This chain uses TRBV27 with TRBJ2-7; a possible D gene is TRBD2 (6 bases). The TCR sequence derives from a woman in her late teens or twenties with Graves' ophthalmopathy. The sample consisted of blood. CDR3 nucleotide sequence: TGTGCCAGCAGTTTAGGGCTAGCGCTCCACGAGCAGTACTTC. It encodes CASSLGLALHEQYF.